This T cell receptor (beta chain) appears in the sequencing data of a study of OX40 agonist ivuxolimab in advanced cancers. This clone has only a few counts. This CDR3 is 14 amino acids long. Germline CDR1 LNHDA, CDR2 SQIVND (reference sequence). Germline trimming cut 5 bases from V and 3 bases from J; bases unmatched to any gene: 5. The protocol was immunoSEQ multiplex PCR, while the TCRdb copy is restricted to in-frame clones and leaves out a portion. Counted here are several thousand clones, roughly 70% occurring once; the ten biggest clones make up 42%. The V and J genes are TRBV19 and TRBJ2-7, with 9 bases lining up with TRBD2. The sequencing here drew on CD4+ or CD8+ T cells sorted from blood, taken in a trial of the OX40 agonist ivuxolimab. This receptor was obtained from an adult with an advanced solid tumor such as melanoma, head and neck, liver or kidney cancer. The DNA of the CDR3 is TGTGCCAGTAGTCCGGGACTAGCAGTCTACGAGCAGTACTTC. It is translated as CASSPGLAVYEQYF. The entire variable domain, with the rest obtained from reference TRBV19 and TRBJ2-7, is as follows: DGGITQSPKYLFRKEGQNVTLSCEQNLNHDAMYWYRQDPGQGLRLIYYSQIVNDFQKGDIAEGYSVSREKKESFPLTVTSAQKNPTAFYLCASSPGLAVYEQYFGPGTRLTVT.